A selection of T cell receptor beta chains follows, all from one sample in a study of T cell changes during pregnancy in multiple sclerosis. Assay: immunoSEQ multiplex PCR; the TCRdb copy retains only in-frame clones and omits some. The table has more than 70,000 clones, 85% to 95% seen once. Material: peripheral blood, obtained in the second trimester of pregnancy. The receptors come from a female donor with multiple sclerosis, enrolled in a pregnancy study. Both conserved end residues are part of each CDR3. The order of the fields is clone size, D gene, V gene, J gene, CDR3 DNA, CDR3 protein. D genes are given only for firm matches. Expanded clones are given a class, and other clones once, few, many or no size at all.

abundance: NA
d_gene: NA
v_gene: TRBV13
j_gene: TRBJ1-2
CDR3nt: TGTGCCAGCAGCTTAGCCGGGGATGGCTACACCTTC
CDR3aa: CASSLAGDGYTF

abundance: NA
d_gene: TRBD1
v_gene: TRBV30
j_gene: TRBJ1-2
CDR3nt: TGTGCCTGGAACGGACAGGGAACATCTAGATATGGCTACACCTTC
CDR3aa: CAWNGQGTSRYGYTF

abundance: NA
d_gene: TRBD1
v_gene: TRBV2
j_gene: TRBJ2-7
CDR3nt: TGTGCCAGCAGTGAACCCCAGGGGGCTTACGAGCAGTACTTC
CDR3aa: CASSEPQGAYEQYF

abundance: NA
d_gene: NA
v_gene: TRBV14
j_gene: TRBJ1-3
CDR3nt: TGTGCCAGCAGACAAGGGACTGCAGGAAACACCATATATTTT
CDR3aa: CASRQGTAGNTIYF

abundance: once
d_gene: NA
v_gene: TRBV10-3
j_gene: TRBJ1-2
CDR3nt: TGTGCCATCAGTCTACAGGGCGACTATGGCTACACCTTC
CDR3aa: CAISLQGDYGYTF

abundance: NA
d_gene: TRBD1
v_gene: TRBV15
j_gene: TRBJ1-1
CDR3nt: TGTGCCACCAGCAGAGACAGGGACAGATACAACATGAACACTGAAGCTTTCTTT
CDR3aa: CATSRDRDRYNMNTEAFF

abundance: NA
d_gene: NA
v_gene: TRBV9
j_gene: TRBJ1-4
CDR3nt: TGTGCCAGCAGTAGTGGAGGGAATGAAAAACTGTTTTTT
CDR3aa: CASSSGGNEKLFF

abundance: once
d_gene: NA
v_gene: TRBV2
j_gene: TRBJ1-3
CDR3nt: TGTGCCAGCAGTTACCTAGTAGCTGGAAACACCATATATTTT
CDR3aa: CASSYLVAGNTIYF

abundance: NA
d_gene: NA
v_gene: TRBV9
j_gene: TRBJ2-7
CDR3nt: TGTGCCAGCAGCATGGGGGGTATAGGCTACGAGCAGTACTTC
CDR3aa: CASSMGGIGYEQYF

abundance: NA
d_gene: NA
v_gene: TRBV2
j_gene: TRBJ2-1
CDR3nt: TGTGCCAGCAGTCGAGGCGATACTGAGCAGTTCTTC
CDR3aa: CASSRGDTEQFF

abundance: few
d_gene: TRBD2
v_gene: TRBV9
j_gene: TRBJ2-3
CDR3nt: TGTGCCAGCAGCGAGTCTAGCGGGGGGAGGACAGATACGCAGTATTTT
CDR3aa: CASSESSGGRTDTQYF

abundance: NA
d_gene: NA
v_gene: TRBV25-1
j_gene: TRBJ2-5
CDR3nt: TGTGCCAGCAGTGCCGGGGAAGGGGACATAGAGACCCAGTACTTC
CDR3aa: CASSAGEGDIETQYF

abundance: NA
d_gene: TRBD2
v_gene: TRBV10-3
j_gene: TRBJ2-1
CDR3nt: TGTGCCATCAGTGAGGCGGGGGATTTCAATGAGCAGTTCTTC
CDR3aa: CAISEAGDFNEQFF

abundance: once
d_gene: NA
v_gene: TRBV18
j_gene: TRBJ1-2
CDR3nt: TGTGCCAGCTCCCCTGGCCAGGACTATGGCTACACCTTC
CDR3aa: CASSPGQDYGYTF

abundance: NA
d_gene: NA
v_gene: TRBV11-2
j_gene: TRBJ2-1
CDR3nt: TGTGCCAGCAGCTTAGAGCGGGACTTCATGAGTGAGCAGTTCTTC
CDR3aa: CASSLERDFMSEQFF

abundance: NA
d_gene: TRBD1
v_gene: TRBV6-1
j_gene: TRBJ1-5
CDR3nt: TGTGCCAGCAGTGGGAGACAGGGGTTTAGCAATCAGCCCCAGCATTTT
CDR3aa: CASSGRQGFSNQPQHF

abundance: NA
d_gene: TRBD1
v_gene: TRBV5-4
j_gene: TRBJ1-6
CDR3nt: TGTGCCAGCAGCGGCGGACAGGGGGGTAATTCACCCCTCCACTTT
CDR3aa: CASSGGQGGNSPLHF

abundance: NA
d_gene: TRBD1
v_gene: TRBV11-2
j_gene: TRBJ1-1
CDR3nt: TGTGCCAGCAGCTTTGGACAGGGGGTTGGCGGAGCTTTCTTT
CDR3aa: CASSFGQGVGGAFF

abundance: NA
d_gene: NA
v_gene: TRBV5-8
j_gene: TRBJ1-4
CDR3nt: TGTGCCAGCAGCGGGGGGGAGACGACCATAGGGGAAAAACTGTTTTTT
CDR3aa: CASSGGETTIGEKLFF

abundance: NA
d_gene: TRBD2
v_gene: TRBV5-1
j_gene: TRBJ2-1
CDR3nt: TGCGCCAGCAGCCGGACTAGCGGGGGGTATGAATACAATGAGCAGTTCTTC
CDR3aa: CASSRTSGGYEYNEQFF

abundance: NA
d_gene: NA
v_gene: TRBV2
j_gene: TRBJ1-4
CDR3nt: TGTGCCAGCAGCTCCCCAGGGGATTATGAAAAACTGTTTTTT
CDR3aa: CASSSPGDYEKLFF

abundance: NA
d_gene: TRBD1
v_gene: TRBV9
j_gene: TRBJ1-5
CDR3nt: TGTGCCAGCAGCCGTGGGGGACAGGGGGTATTGGAGCCCCAGCATTTT
CDR3aa: CASSRGGQGVLEPQHF

abundance: NA
d_gene: TRBD1
v_gene: TRBV2
j_gene: TRBJ2-1
CDR3nt: TGTGCCAGCAGTCTCCCCGGGACAGGGAGGAATGAGCAGTTCTTC
CDR3aa: CASSLPGTGRNEQFF

abundance: NA
d_gene: TRBD1
v_gene: TRBV5-1
j_gene: TRBJ1-1
CDR3nt: TGCGCCAGCAGCTCCGGGACAGGGCCCACTGAAGCTTTCTTT
CDR3aa: CASSSGTGPTEAFF

abundance: NA
d_gene: NA
v_gene: TRBV9
j_gene: TRBJ1-3
CDR3nt: TGTGCCAGCAGCGTAGGGGGGGACTCTGGAAACACCATATATTTT
CDR3aa: CASSVGGDSGNTIYF

abundance: NA
d_gene: NA
v_gene: TRBV18
j_gene: TRBJ2-2
CDR3nt: TGTGCCAGCTCACAACTCCCCCAGCGCGGAGGCGGGGAGCTGTTTTTT
CDR3aa: CASSQLPQRGGGELFF

abundance: NA
d_gene: NA
v_gene: TRBV30
j_gene: TRBJ1-6
CDR3nt: TGTGCCTGGAGTGTTCGCACGCTACAGTTACCCCTCCACTTT
CDR3aa: CAWSVRTLQLPLHF

abundance: NA
d_gene: NA
v_gene: TRBV27
j_gene: TRBJ1-1
CDR3nt: TGTGCCAGCAGTTTATCCACGGGTATTGACACTGAAGCTTTCTTT
CDR3aa: CASSLSTGIDTEAFF

abundance: NA
d_gene: TRBD1
v_gene: TRBV14
j_gene: TRBJ2-6
CDR3nt: TGTGCCAGCAGCACTCTTCTCCGCGGACAGGGGGCAACTGGGGCCAACGTCCTGACTTTC
CDR3aa: CASSTLLRGQGATGANVLTF

abundance: NA
d_gene: NA
v_gene: TRBV5-1
j_gene: TRBJ2-1
CDR3nt: TGCGCCAGCAGTTCGGGACTCAGCTCCTACAATGAGCAGTTCTTC
CDR3aa: CASSSGLSSYNEQFF

abundance: NA
d_gene: TRBD1
v_gene: TRBV5-1
j_gene: TRBJ2-1
CDR3nt: TGCGCCAGCAGCCCCCCCCTCTTGCTCGACAGGGCTGAGCAGTTCTTC
CDR3aa: CASSPPLLLDRAEQFF

abundance: NA
d_gene: NA
v_gene: TRBV9
j_gene: TRBJ2-3
CDR3nt: TGTGCCAGCAGCGAGGGACTCTCGCTCACAGATACGCAGTATTTT
CDR3aa: CASSEGLSLTDTQYF

abundance: NA
d_gene: TRBD1
v_gene: TRBV18
j_gene: TRBJ2-7
CDR3nt: TGTGCCAGCTCACCCCCCCTGTCGACAGGGGACGAGCAGTACTTC
CDR3aa: CASSPPLSTGDEQYF

abundance: few
d_gene: TRBD1
v_gene: TRBV19
j_gene: TRBJ1-2
CDR3nt: TGTGCCAGTAGTGGGCTACAGGGGGCCTCCGGTGTTGGCTACACCTTC
CDR3aa: CASSGLQGASGVGYTF

abundance: NA
d_gene: NA
v_gene: TRBV27
j_gene: TRBJ2-7
CDR3nt: TGTGCCAGCAGTCCTCAGGGGCCCGAGGGTGACTACGAGCAGTACTTC
CDR3aa: CASSPQGPEGDYEQYF

abundance: many
d_gene: NA
v_gene: TRBV4-1
j_gene: TRBJ1-5
CDR3nt: TGCGCCAGCAGCACTGAGGATAGCAATCAGCCCCAGCATTTT
CDR3aa: CASSTEDSNQPQHF

abundance: NA
d_gene: TRBD2
v_gene: TRBV7-8
j_gene: TRBJ2-3
CDR3nt: TGTGCCAGCAGCTTAGGCCCTAGCGGGGGTTTGGGGATGACAGATACGCAGTATTTT
CDR3aa: CASSLGPSGGLGMTDTQYF